The 2 T cell receptor beta chains below all came from one sample that was sequenced in a study of T cells in Graves' hyperthyroidism and ophthalmopathy. Amplified TCR beta CDR3 regions derived from RNA transcripts. With the HTBI primer set, the TCR CDR3 went through a first round of RT-PCR. One entry per CDR3 protein results from TCRdb running MiXCR on the multiplex PCR reads. This sample yields hundreds of thousands of distinct CDR3 sequences, of which roughly 13% are seen a single time; under 30% belongs to the top ten. Sample: blood. The receptors were sampled from a woman aged 30 to 39 with Graves' hyperthyroidism.

This rearrangement joins TRBV29-1 to TRBJ1-3, with a weak D call TRBD1 (6 bases). Looked up from germline, CDR1 is SQVTM and CDR2 is ANQGSEA. V shed 5 bases and J shed 1 base, with 15 bases lying between them. The CDR3 has 15 amino acids. The CDR3 coding sequence is TGCAGCGTTAGGAGACAGGATGTTTCTGGAAACACCATATATTTT. Translating it yields CSVRRQDVSGNTIYF.

For this clonotype: Possible read error: a much larger clone is one base away. The genes are TRBV28 and TRBJ1-2; D gene uncertain. V was shortened by 1 base and J by 6 bases, with 9 bases between the two germline ends. The CDR3 runs to 13 residues. Per the germline V gene, CDR1 is MDHEN and CDR2 is SYDVKM. The CDR3 protein is CASSLYPGHGYTF. In DNA, the CDR3 is TGTGCCAGCAGTTTATATCCAGGCCATGGCTACACCTTC.